Following are 8 T cell receptor beta chains from one sample sequenced in a study of blood T cell repertoires in COVID-19. The data were produced by immunoSEQ multiplex PCR, yet TCRdb's version contains in-frame clones alone and is incomplete. Seen here are 180,000 or so clones, about 85% observed once, and the top ten hold roughly 0.95%. The sequencing sample was made of peripheral blood. The receptors were gathered from a young man with acute or convalescent COVID-19.

The J gene is TRBJ2-5, the V gene TRBV7-9; 10 bases are shared with TRBD2. Germline V gene data show CDR1 as SEHNR and CDR2 as FQNEAQ (reference sequence). V lost 4 bases to trimming and J lost 4 bases; unmatched junction nucleotides: 3. This CDR3 has 14 residues. The CDR3 region has the DNA TGTGCCAGCAGCTCCCGACTAGCGGGAGAGACCCAGTACTTC. Protein: CASSSRLAGETQYF.

The rearrangement uses TRBV2 and TRBJ1-2; D is uncertain. V was shortened by 1 base and J by 5 bases, with 8 bases between the two germline ends. The length of the CDR3 is 13 residues. Germline lookup yields CDR1 SNHLY and CDR2 FYNNEI. The CDR3 DNA reads TGTGCCAGCAGTGAAGTCAGAGGGTATGGCTACACCTTC. Amino acids: CASSEVRGYGYTF.

The V call is TRBV3-1 (or the pseudogene TRBV3-2), the J call TRBJ1-2; D is perhaps TRBD1 (5 bases). Trimming left V 1 base short and J 5 bases short, with 8 bases between. The CDR3 runs to 13 residues. CDR1 and CDR2 (germline): LGHDT, YNNKEL (reference sequence). The CDR3 is CASSQGAGYGYTF. The CDR3 DNA is TGTGCCAGCAGCCAAGGGGCAGGGTATGGCTACACCTTC.

V and J are TRBV7-2 and TRBJ1-5; D perhaps matches TRBD1 (5 bases). V was pared by 4 bases and J by 0 bases, with 13 bases between. This CDR3 spans 16 amino acids. Germline CDR1 SGHTA, CDR2 FQGNSA. The CDR3 is CASSSYGGYSNQPQHF. The CDR3 bases are TGTGCCAGCAGCTCCTACGGGGGATATAGCAATCAGCCCCAGCATTTT.

This clone has only one observation. The chain's CDR3 is CASTRQGNTGELFF. CDR3 in DNA: TGTGCCAGCACCCGACAGGGGAACACCGGGGAGCTGTTTTTT. V is TRBV14 and J is TRBJ2-2; 7 positions match TRBD1. Germline loops: CDR1 SGHDN, CDR2 FVKESK. Unmatched junction bases numbered 3, after V lost 7 bases and J lost 1 base. This CDR3 spans 14 amino acids. The entire variable domain, with the rest obtained from reference TRBV14 and TRBJ2-2, is as follows: EAGVTQFPSHSVIEKGQTVTLRCDPISGHDNLYWYRRVMGKEIKFLLHFVKESKQDESGMPNNRFLAERTGGTYSTLKVQPAELEDSGVYFCASTRQGNTGELFFGEGSRLTVL.

The CDR3 reads CASSQGTGTGNTIYF. The CDR3 region has the DNA TGCGCCAGCAGCCAAGGGACAGGGACTGGAAACACCATATATTTT. The V call is TRBV4-1, the J call TRBJ1-3; 8 positions agree with TRBD1. This CDR3 comprises 15 residues. Germline V gene data show CDR1 as MGHRA and CDR2 as YSYEKL. The V segment lost 1 base and the J segment 2 bases; nucleotides outside the gene matches: 1.

This rearrangement joins TRBV19 to TRBJ2-3; maybe TRBD1 (6 bases). The germline V gene encodes CDR1 LNHDA and CDR2 SQIVND (reference sequence). The CDR3 runs to 15 residues. Deletions cut 7 bases from V and 4 bases from J, with 18 bases between. The CDR3 coding sequence is TGTGCCAGTACCCCTCAGGTGGGGGCGTCAGATACGCAGTATTTT. Translation gives CASTPQVGASDTQYF.

V gene TRBV7-2 combines with J gene TRBJ2-7; TRBD2 is a possible D gene (5 bases). The CDR3 loop spans 14 amino acids. The germline gives CDR1 SGHTA, CDR2 FQGNSA. V was pared by 4 bases and J by 0 bases, with 10 bases between. The CDR3 sequence: CASSSLRGSYEQYF. The CDR3 nucleotides are TGTGCCAGCAGCTCCCTCCGGGGCTCCTACGAGCAGTACTTC.